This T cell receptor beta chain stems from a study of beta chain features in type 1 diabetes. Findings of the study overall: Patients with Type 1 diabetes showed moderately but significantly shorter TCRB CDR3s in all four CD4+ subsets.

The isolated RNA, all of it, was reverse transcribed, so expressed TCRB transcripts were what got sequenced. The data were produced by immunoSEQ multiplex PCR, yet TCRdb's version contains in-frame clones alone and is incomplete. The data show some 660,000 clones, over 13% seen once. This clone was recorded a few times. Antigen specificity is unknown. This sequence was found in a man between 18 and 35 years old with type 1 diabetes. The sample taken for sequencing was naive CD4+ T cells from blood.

CDR3 residues: CAISDPKAGDTQYF. In DNA form, the CDR3 reads TGTGCCATCAGTGACCCGAAGGCAGGAGATACGCAGTATTTT. This chain joins TRBV10-3 and TRBJ2-3; D unresolved. The germline V gene encodes CDR1 ENHRY and CDR2 SYGVKD. CDR3 length equals 14 residues. V lost 3 bases and J lost 5, with 12 bases in between.